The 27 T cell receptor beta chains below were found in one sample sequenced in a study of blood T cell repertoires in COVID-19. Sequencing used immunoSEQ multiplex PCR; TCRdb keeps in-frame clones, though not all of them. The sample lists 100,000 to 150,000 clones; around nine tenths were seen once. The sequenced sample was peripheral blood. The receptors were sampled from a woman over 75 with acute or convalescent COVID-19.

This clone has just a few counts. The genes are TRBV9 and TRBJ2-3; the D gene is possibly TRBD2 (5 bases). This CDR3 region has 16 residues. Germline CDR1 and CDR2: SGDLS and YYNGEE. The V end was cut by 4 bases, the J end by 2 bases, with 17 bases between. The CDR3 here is CASSRAILGSTDTQYF. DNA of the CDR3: TGTGCCAGCAGCCGCGCTATACTAGGTTCCACAGATACGCAGTATTTT.

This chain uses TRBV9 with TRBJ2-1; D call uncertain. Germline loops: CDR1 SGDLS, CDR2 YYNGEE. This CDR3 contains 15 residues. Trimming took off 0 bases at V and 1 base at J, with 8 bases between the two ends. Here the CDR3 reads CASSVGLVSYNEQFF. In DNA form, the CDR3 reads TGTGCCAGCAGCGTAGGGCTCGTATCCTACAATGAGCAGTTCTTC. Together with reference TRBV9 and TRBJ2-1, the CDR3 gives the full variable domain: DSGVTQTPKHLITATGQRVTLRCSPRSGDLSVYWYQQSLDQGLQFLIQYYNGEERAKGNILERFSAQQFPDLHSELNLSSLELGDSALYFCASSVGLVSYNEQFFGPGTRLTVL.

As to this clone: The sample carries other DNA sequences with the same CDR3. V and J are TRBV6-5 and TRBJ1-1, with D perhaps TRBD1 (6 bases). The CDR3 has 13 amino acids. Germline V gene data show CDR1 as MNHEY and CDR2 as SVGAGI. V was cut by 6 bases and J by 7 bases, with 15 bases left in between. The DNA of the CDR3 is TGTGCCAGCAGGCCACAGGGAAAGGGTGAAGCTTTCTTT. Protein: CASRPQGKGEAFF.

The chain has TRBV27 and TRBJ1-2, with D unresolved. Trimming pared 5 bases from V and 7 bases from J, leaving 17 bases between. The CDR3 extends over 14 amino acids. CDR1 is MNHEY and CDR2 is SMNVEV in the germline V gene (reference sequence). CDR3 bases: TGTGCCAGCAGTCTCACTACCCGCCCCTTTGGCTACACCTTC. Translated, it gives CASSLTTRPFGYTF.

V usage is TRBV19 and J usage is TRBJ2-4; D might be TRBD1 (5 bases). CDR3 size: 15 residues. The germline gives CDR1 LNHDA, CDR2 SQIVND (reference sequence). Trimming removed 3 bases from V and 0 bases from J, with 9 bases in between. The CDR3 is CASSIARVAKNIQYF. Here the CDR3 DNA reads TGTGCCAGTAGTATTGCCAGGGTAGCCAAAAACATTCAGTACTTC.

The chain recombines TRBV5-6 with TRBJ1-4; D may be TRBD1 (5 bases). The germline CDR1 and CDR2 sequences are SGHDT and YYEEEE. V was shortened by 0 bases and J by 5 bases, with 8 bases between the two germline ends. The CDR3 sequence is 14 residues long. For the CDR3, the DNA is TGTGCCAGCAGCTTGGACAGGAGAAATGAAAAACTGTTTTTT. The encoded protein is CASSLDRRNEKLFF.

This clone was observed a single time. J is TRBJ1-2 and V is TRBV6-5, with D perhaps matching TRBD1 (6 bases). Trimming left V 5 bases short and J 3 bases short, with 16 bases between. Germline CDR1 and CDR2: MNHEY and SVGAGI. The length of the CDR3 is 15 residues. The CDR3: CASSTRDTFYYGYTF. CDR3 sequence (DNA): TGTGCCAGCAGTACCCGGGACACTTTTTACTATGGCTACACCTTC.

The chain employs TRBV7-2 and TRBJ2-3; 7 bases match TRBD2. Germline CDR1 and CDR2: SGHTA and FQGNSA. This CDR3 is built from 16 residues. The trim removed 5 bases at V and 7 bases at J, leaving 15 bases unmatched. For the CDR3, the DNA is TGTGCCAGCAGCCCTACTAGCGTCCTTGGTAGGAATACGCAGTATTTT. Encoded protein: CASSPTSVLGRNTQYF.

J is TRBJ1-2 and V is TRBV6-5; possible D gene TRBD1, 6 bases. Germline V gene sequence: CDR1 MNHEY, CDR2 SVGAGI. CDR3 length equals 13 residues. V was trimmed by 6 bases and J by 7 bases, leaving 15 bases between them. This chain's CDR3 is CASRNRVGGGYTF. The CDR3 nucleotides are TGTGCCAGCAGGAACAGGGTCGGAGGTGGCTACACCTTC.

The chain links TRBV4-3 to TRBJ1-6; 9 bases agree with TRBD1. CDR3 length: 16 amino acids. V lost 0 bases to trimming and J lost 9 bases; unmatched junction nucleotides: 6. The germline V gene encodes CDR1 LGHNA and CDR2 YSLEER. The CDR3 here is CASSQESGTGSSPLHF. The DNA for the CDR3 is TGCGCCAGCAGCCAAGAATCCGGGACAGGGAGTTCACCCCTCCACTTT.

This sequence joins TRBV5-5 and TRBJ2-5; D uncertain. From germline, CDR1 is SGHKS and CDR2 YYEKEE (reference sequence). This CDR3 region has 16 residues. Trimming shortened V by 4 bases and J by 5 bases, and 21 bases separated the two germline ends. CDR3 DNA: TGTGCCAGCAGCCGTCCCAGCGAGGCCCTTGGGGAGACCCAGTACTTC. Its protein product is CASSRPSEALGETQYF.

CDR3 amino acids: CASSPGGSGELFF. CDR3 nucleotides: TGCGCCAGCAGCCCTGGGGGCTCCGGGGAGCTGTTTTTT. This chain joins TRBV5-1 and TRBJ2-2, with D maybe TRBD1 (6 bases). Germline V gene data show CDR1 as SGHRS and CDR2 as YFSETQ. V shed 4 bases and J shed 6 bases, with 10 bases lying between them. The CDR3 runs 13 residues.

This chain's CDR3 is CATSREDRYYGYTF. CDR3 nucleotides: TGTGCCACCAGCAGAGAGGACAGATACTATGGCTACACCTTC. The chain uses TRBV15 and TRBJ1-2, with TRBD1 as a possible D gene (6 bases). Deletions cut 0 bases from V and 3 bases from J, with 8 bases between. Germline V gene sequence: CDR1 LNHNV, CDR2 YYDKDF (reference sequence). The CDR3 runs to 14 residues.

CDR3 bases: TGTGCCAGCAGTTACTCTTTTGCGGGGCCCACTGAAGCTTTCTTT. Amino acids: CASSYSFAGPTEAFF. The rearrangement uses TRBV6-5 and TRBJ1-1; D is perhaps TRBD1 (5 bases). Germline CDR1 MNHEY, CDR2 SVGAGI. CDR3 size: 15 residues. Between the trimmed V and J ends, which lost 0 bases and 4 bases, there was a span of 12 bases.

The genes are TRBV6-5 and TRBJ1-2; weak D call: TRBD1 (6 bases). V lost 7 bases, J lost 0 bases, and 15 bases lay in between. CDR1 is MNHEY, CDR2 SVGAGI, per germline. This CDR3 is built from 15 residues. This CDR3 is CASMTGQLANYGYTF. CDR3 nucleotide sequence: TGTGCCAGCATGACAGGTCAGTTAGCTAACTATGGCTACACCTTC.

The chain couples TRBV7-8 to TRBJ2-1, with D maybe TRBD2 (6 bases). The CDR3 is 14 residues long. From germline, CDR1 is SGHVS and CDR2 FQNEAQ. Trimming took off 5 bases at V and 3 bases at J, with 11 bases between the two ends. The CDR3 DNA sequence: TGTGCCAGCAGCCGTAGCGGTGACTACAATGAGCAGTTCTTC. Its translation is CASSRSGDYNEQFF.

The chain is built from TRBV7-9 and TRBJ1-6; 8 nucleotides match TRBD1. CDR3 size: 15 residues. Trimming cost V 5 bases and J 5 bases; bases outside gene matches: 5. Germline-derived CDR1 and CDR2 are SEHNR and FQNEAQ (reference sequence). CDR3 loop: CASSLTGVDNSPLHF. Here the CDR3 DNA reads TGTGCCAGCAGCCTGACAGGGGTGGATAATTCACCCCTCCACTTT.

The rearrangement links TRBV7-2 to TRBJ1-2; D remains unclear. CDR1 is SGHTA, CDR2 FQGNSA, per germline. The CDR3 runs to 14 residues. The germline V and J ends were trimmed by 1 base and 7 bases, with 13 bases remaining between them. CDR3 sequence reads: CASSLGPSLVGYTF. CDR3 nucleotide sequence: TGTGCCAGCAGCTTAGGGCCCAGTCTGGTTGGCTACACCTTC.

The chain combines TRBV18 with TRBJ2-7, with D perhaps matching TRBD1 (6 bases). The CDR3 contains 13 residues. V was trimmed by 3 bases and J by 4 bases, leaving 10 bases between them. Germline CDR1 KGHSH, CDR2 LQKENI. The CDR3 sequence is CASSPYRVYEQYF. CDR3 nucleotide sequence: TGTGCCAGCTCACCTTACAGGGTTTACGAGCAGTACTTC.

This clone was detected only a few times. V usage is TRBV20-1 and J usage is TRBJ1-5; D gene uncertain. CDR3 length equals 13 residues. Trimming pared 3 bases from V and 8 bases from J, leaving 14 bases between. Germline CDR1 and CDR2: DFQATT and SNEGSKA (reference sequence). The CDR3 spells CSASPYPEKPQHF. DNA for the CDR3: TGCAGTGCTAGTCCCTATCCGGAGAAGCCCCAGCATTTT.

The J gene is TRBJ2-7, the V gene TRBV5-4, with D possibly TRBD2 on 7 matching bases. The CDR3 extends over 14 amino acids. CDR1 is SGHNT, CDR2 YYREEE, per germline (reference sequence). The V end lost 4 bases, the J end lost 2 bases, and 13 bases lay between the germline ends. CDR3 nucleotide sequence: TGTGCCAGCAGCAGAGCGGGACAACCCTACGAGCAGTACTTC. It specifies CASSRAGQPYEQYF.

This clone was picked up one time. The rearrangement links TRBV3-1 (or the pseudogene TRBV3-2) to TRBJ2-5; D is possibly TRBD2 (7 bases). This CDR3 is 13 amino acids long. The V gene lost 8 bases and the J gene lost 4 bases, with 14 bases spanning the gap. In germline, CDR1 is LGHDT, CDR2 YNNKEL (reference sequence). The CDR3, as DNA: TGTGCCAGCTCGTGGGGGGGGCGAGAGACCCAGTACTTC. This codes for CASSWGGRETQYF.

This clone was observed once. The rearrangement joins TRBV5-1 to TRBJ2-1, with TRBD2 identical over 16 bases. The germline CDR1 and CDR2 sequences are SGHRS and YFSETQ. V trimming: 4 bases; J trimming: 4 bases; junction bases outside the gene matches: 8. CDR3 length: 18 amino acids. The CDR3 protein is CASSPGLAGGLVYNEQFF. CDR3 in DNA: TGCGCCAGCAGCCCGGGACTAGCGGGGGGGCTGGTATACAATGAGCAGTTCTTC.

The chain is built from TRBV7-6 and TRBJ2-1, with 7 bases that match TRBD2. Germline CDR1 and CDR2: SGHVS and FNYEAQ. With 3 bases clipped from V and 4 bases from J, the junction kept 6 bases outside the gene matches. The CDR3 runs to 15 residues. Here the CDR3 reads CASSFLADLYNEQFF. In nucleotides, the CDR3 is TGTGCCAGCAGCTTCCTAGCGGATCTTTACAATGAGCAGTTCTTC.

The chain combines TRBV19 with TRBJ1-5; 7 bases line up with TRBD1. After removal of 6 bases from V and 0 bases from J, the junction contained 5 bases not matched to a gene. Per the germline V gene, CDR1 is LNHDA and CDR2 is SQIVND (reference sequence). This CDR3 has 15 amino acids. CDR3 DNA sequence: TGTGCCAGTAGCAGGGGGGCGGATAGCAATCAGCCCCAGCATTTT. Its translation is CASSRGADSNQPQHF.

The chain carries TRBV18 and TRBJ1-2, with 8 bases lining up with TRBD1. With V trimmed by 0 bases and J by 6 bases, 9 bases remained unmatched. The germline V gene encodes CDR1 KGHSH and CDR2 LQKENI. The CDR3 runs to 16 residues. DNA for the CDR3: TGTGCCAGCTCACCACCCGGGACAGGAGCTGGGGATGGCTACACCTTC. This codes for CASSPPGTGAGDGYTF.

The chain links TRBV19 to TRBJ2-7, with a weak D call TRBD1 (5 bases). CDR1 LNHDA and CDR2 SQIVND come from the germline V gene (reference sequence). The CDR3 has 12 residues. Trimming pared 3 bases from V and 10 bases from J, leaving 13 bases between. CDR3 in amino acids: CASSMRTGDQYF. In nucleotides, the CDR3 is TGTGCCAGTAGTATGAGAACAGGAGACCAGTACTTC.